The rows below give T cell receptor beta chains drawn from one sample of a study of shared clonotypes between healthy human individuals. Method: immunoSEQ multiplex PCR; TCRdb's copy keeps in-frame clones and lacks some. The sample lists a few hundred thousand clones; roughly four fifths were seen once. Sequencing was done on a sample of PBMCs. The receptor set was obtained from a woman between 35 and 50 years old in good health. Some clones in this sample may be carry-over from other donors' samples. The CDR3 runs from the conserved cysteine through the conserved F or W. A D gene is named only where the DNA matches it firmly. The listing skips clone size in some rows; elsewhere it reads once, few, many or a size class.

d_call	clone_size	v_call	j_call	cdr3_aa	cdr3_nt
.	.	TRBV28	TRBJ2-4	CASSRTAHKNIQYF	TGTGCCAGCAGTAGGACAGCTCACAAAAACATTCAGTACTTC
.	few	TRBV14	TRBJ2-5	CASSQDLGTFETQYF	TGTGCCAGCAGCCAAGATCTAGGGACGTTTGAGACCCAGTACTTC
.	many	TRBV4-1	TRBJ2-1	CASSQIAGSEQFF	TGCGCCAGCAGCCAAATTGCGGGAAGTGAGCAGTTCTTC
.	once	TRBV28	TRBJ2-1	CASSLPLNNEQFF	TGTGCCAGCAGTTTACCCTTGAACAATGAGCAGTTCTTC
.	.	TRBV7-9	TRBJ2-2	CASSPSQGVGELFF	TGTGCCAGCAGCCCATCTCAAGGGGTCGGGGAGCTGTTTTTT
.	.	TRBV27	TRBJ2-1	CASSLDSYNEQFF	TGTGCCAGCAGTCTTGACAGCTACAATGAGCAGTTCTTC
.	.	TRBV10-1	TRBJ2-7	CASSENLLEQYF	TGCGCCAGCAGTGAGAACTTACTCGAGCAGTACTTC
.	.	TRBV7-2	TRBJ2-7	CASSLALDVSYEQYF	TGTGCCAGCAGCTTAGCGCTTGACGTTTCCTACGAGCAGTACTTC
TRBD1	.	TRBV5-4	TRBJ2-1	CASSLRDRAGNEQFF	TGTGCCAGCAGCCTCCGGGACAGGGCTGGCAATGAGCAGTTCTTC
TRBD1	.	TRBV6-1	TRBJ2-7	CASSEAGGKQYF	TGTGCCAGCAGTGAAGCAGGGGGCAAGCAGTACTTC
.	.	TRBV7-9	TRBJ2-1	CASSFLGGPVGEQFF	TGTGCCAGCAGCTTCCTTGGGGGCCCTGTAGGGGAGCAGTTCTTC
TRBD2	once	TRBV7-2	TRBJ2-3	CASSLLAGEYTQYF	TGTGCCAGCAGCTTACTAGCGGGAGAGTATACGCAGTATTTT
.	.	TRBV11-2	TRBJ2-1	CASSFTAYVTYNEQFF	TGTGCCAGCAGTTTTACAGCATACGTAACCTACAATGAGCAGTTCTTC
TRBD1	.	TRBV5-6	TRBJ2-2	CASSFGTGTGELFF	TGTGCCAGCAGCTTCGGGACAGGCACCGGGGAGCTGTTTTTT
TRBD2	.	TRBV9	TRBJ2-7	CASSPSRELAGDEQYF	TGTGCCAGCAGCCCCTCAAGAGAACTAGCGGGAGATGAGCAGTACTTC
TRBD1	once	TRBV7-9	TRBJ1-2	CASSPGTGATYGYTF	TGTGCCAGCAGCCCAGGGACAGGGGCTACCTATGGCTACACCTTC
.	.	TRBV18	TRBJ1-1	CASSGEVNTEAFF	TGTGCCAGCTCGGGGGAGGTGAACACTGAAGCTTTCTTT
.	once	TRBV13	TRBJ2-5	CASSRRWGETQYF	TGTGCCAGCAGCCGTAGATGGGGAGAGACCCAGTACTTC
.	.	TRBV27	TRBJ1-1	CASSKGTMNTEAFF	TGTGCCAGCAGCAAAGGGACAATGAACACTGAAGCTTTCTTT
.	few	TRBV2	TRBJ1-4	CASSFYTTNEKLFF	TGTGCCAGCAGTTTTTACACAACTAATGAAAAACTGTTTTTT
.	once	TRBV19	TRBJ2-1	CASSIGPGLVSYNEQFF	TGTGCCAGTAGTATAGGTCCCGGGCTAGTTTCCTACAATGAGCAGTTCTTC
TRBD2	few	TRBV6-5	TRBJ2-3	CASRRGGGSTDTQYF	TGTGCCAGCAGACGGGGGGGAGGAAGCACAGATACGCAGTATTTT
.	.	TRBV7-2	TRBJ2-7	CASSLGGSRYEQYF	TGTGCCAGCAGCTTGGGAGGTAGCAGATACGAGCAGTACTTC
.	.	TRBV27	TRBJ2-7	CASSLFRGEQYF	TGTGCCAGCAGTTTATTCAGGGGCGAGCAGTACTTC
TRBD2	.	TRBV7-2	TRBJ2-1	CASSWGGLESFF	TGTGCCAGCAGCTGGGGGGGACTTGAGTCGTTCTTC
TRBD1	.	TRBV13	TRBJ1-5	CASSLADRGRDSNQPQHF	TGTGCCAGCAGCTTAGCTGACAGGGGGCGAGATAGCAATCAGCCCCAGCATTTT
.	.	TRBV4-2	TRBJ2-1	CASSQGATRSSYNEQFF	TGTGCCAGCAGCCAAGGGGCGACACGGTCCTCCTACAATGAGCAGTTCTTC
TRBD2	once	TRBV18	TRBJ2-1	CASSPLSVTPGLATNEQFF	TGTGCCAGCTCACCGTTATCTGTTACACCGGGACTAGCGACCAATGAGCAGTTCTTC
.	.	TRBV18	TRBJ1-1	CASSPTTVLTEAFF	TGTGCCAGCTCCCCGACGACAGTCCTCACTGAAGCTTTCTTT
TRBD1	.	TRBV5-1	TRBJ1-4	CASSLLARGNEKLFF	TGCGCCAGCAGCTTGTTGGCCAGGGGGAATGAAAAACTGTTTTTT
.	once	TRBV6-5	TRBJ2-1	CASSYSFTGSKQFF	TGTGCCAGCAGTTACTCGTTCACCGGGAGTAAGCAGTTCTTC
.	.	TRBV5-1	TRBJ1-2	CASSLGTANYGYTF	TGCGCCAGCAGCTTGGGGACAGCCAACTATGGCTACACCTTC
.	.	TRBV19	TRBJ1-1	CASSIGGGNTEAFF	TGTGCCAGTAGTATAGGGGGAGGGAACACTGAAGCTTTCTTT
TRBD1	.	TRBV7-3	TRBJ2-2	CASSPRTGLGGELFF	TGTGCCAGCAGCCCCCGGACAGGGCTTGGCGGGGAGCTGTTTTTT
TRBD2	.	TRBV7-2	TRBJ2-7	CASSPRAGGGEQYF	TGTGCCAGCAGCCCCCGAGCGGGAGGAGGGGAGCAGTACTTC
.	.	TRBV5-5	TRBJ2-3	CASSSDSNTQYF	TGTGCCAGCAGCTCGGACAGCAATACGCAGTATTTT
.	.	TRBV6-1	TRBJ2-7	CASREDSLYEQYF	TGTGCCAGCAGGGAGGACAGTCTTTACGAGCAGTACTTC
.	.	TRBV2	TRBJ1-1	CASRQGRESEAFF	TGTGCCAGCAGGCAGGGGAGGGAGTCTGAAGCTTTCTTT
TRBD2	.	TRBV11-1	TRBJ2-3	CASSLLTSGSTDTQYF	TGTGCCAGCAGCCTATTGACTAGCGGTAGCACAGATACGCAGTATTTT
.	.	TRBV23-1	TRBJ2-7	CASSKRTAVSEQYF	TGCGCCAGCAGTAAAAGGACAGCGGTTTCCGAGCAGTACTTC
TRBD1	.	TRBV9	TRBJ2-1	CASSARGQGGPEQFF	TGTGCCAGCAGCGCACGGGGACAGGGGGGGCCTGAGCAGTTCTTC